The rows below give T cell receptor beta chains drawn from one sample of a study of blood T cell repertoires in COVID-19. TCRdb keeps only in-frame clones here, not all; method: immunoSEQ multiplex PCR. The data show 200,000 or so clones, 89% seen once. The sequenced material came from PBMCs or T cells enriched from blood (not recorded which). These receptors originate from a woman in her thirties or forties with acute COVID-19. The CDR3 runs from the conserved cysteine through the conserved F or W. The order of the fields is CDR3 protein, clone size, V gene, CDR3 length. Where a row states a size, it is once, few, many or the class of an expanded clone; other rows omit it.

CDR3: CAWTSGRVNEQFF
size: NA
V: TRBV30
length: 13

CDR3: CASSNRSSNGYTF
size: NA
V: TRBV21-1
length: 13

CDR3: CATSDPGLAGDTGELFF
size: NA
V: TRBV24-1
length: 17

CDR3: CASSESGLPPRGTGELFF
size: NA
V: TRBV10-1
length: 18

CDR3: CASTHYRSGMNTGELFF
size: NA
V: TRBV19
length: 17

CDR3: CASSIGDRVDQPQHF
size: NA
V: TRBV19
length: 15

CDR3: CASTSPNRATNYGYTF
size: NA
V: TRBV19
length: 16

CDR3: CASSLGEYYEQYF
size: NA
V: TRBV5-5
length: 13

CDR3: CASSLSLAGEPGELFF
size: NA
V: TRBV27
length: 16

CDR3: CASSVDWGTSGRGNEQFF
size: NA
V: TRBV9
length: 18

CDR3: CASSLVGTSGLNEQFF
size: NA
V: TRBV7-2
length: 16

CDR3: CASSYGAGRTEAFF
size: once
V: TRBV6-5
length: 14

CDR3: CASGLDVLDSFTEAFF
size: NA
V: TRBV12-5
length: 16

CDR3: CASSPVGQAFFYGYTF
size: once
V: TRBV28
length: 16

CDR3: CASSLGIDGGETQYF
size: NA
V: TRBV11-2
length: 15

CDR3: CATSFVYRKETQYF
size: NA
V: TRBV24-1
length: 14

CDR3: CASSIGDYNEQFF
size: few
V: TRBV19
length: 13

CDR3: CASRPRDREEQYF
size: NA
V: TRBV5-1
length: 13

CDR3: CASSSRTGMGEQFF
size: NA
V: TRBV6-5
length: 14

CDR3: CATSRKSGTGVVGYTF
size: NA
V: TRBV15
length: 16

CDR3: CASSQDNPGLAGGSYEQYF
size: NA
V: TRBV3-1/TRBV3-2
length: 19

CDR3: CASSRGQGAPYNEQFF
size: NA
V: TRBV9
length: 16

CDR3: CSIQRGTTEAFF
size: NA
V: TRBV29-1
length: 12

CDR3: CASSIDLTLVNYEQYF
size: once
V: TRBV19
length: 16

CDR3: CASSMQVSSPLHF
size: NA
V: TRBV19
length: 13

CDR3: CASSLEGVGLTEAFF
size: NA
V: TRBV7-8
length: 15

CDR3: CASSLWTGGLSNQPQHF
size: NA
V: TRBV7-9
length: 17

CDR3: CASSEAGGSTGELFF
size: NA
V: TRBV6-4
length: 15

CDR3: CASSPKTLGTAPYEQYF
size: NA
V: TRBV18
length: 17

CDR3: CASGQGLNQPQHF
size: NA
V: TRBV19
length: 13

CDR3: CASSRVQGAGETQYF
size: NA
V: TRBV14
length: 15

CDR3: CAISGSGTRWETQYF
size: NA
V: TRBV10-3
length: 15

CDR3: CASSLGGTYYGYTF
size: NA
V: TRBV7-9
length: 14

CDR3: CASSESDRDTQYF
size: few
V: TRBV10-1
length: 13

CDR3: CASSLGTGSYGYTF
size: once
V: TRBV28
length: 14

CDR3: CASSQGANYGYTF
size: once
V: TRBV5-4
length: 13

CDR3: CASSLGTSGRVEDTQYF
size: NA
V: TRBV4-2
length: 17

CDR3: CASSYRGGKETQYF
size: NA
V: TRBV7-2
length: 14

CDR3: CASSPMGLAGGTDTQYF
size: once
V: TRBV18
length: 17

CDR3: CASSLDGTSEETQYF
size: few
V: TRBV5-4
length: 15

CDR3: CASSFGGQTNTEAFF
size: once
V: TRBV5-4
length: 15

CDR3: CASSHRDRRDNEQFF
size: NA
V: TRBV6-2/TRBV6-3
length: 15

CDR3: CASSVAGGRKGELFF
size: NA
V: TRBV2
length: 15

CDR3: CASSRGDGNTEAFF
size: NA
V: TRBV18
length: 14

CDR3: CSVEVGADTQYF
size: NA
V: TRBV29-1
length: 12

CDR3: CSASPGQGAGTEAFF
size: NA
V: TRBV20-1
length: 15

CDR3: CATSRTGNQETQYF
size: NA
V: TRBV15
length: 14

CDR3: CASSVGYERSSYEQYF
size: NA
V: TRBV19
length: 16

CDR3: CASSRGTSAQETQYF
size: NA
V: TRBV6-5
length: 15

CDR3: CASSLGLTNEQFF
size: once
V: TRBV7-3
length: 13

CDR3: CASSLAGGPETQYF
size: NA
V: TRBV6-6
length: 14